Listed below are T cell receptor beta chains from one sample, sequenced in a study of T cell changes during pregnancy in multiple sclerosis. Repertoires were generated with immunoSEQ multiplex PCR, while TCRdb's copy carries only in-frame clones and drops some. This table has some 89,000 clones, approximately 94% appearing once. The sample consisted of peripheral blood, taken in the third trimester of pregnancy. Receptor source: a female donor with multiple sclerosis, enrolled in a pregnancy study. CDR3s leave out the opening cysteine and the closing phenylalanine or tryptophan. The D gene is left open where the match is weak.

V	D	J	CDR3
TRBV7-6	.	TRBJ2-7	ASSLPDTPYEQY
TRBV7-2	.	TRBJ2-1	ASSLGVPSYNEQF
TRBV5-1	TRBD2	TRBJ2-5	ASSSGLAGGSGTQY
TRBV6-5	.	TRBJ1-1	ASRGQLNTEAF
TRBV5-8	TRBD2	TRBJ2-2	ASSIGLAGTGELF
TRBV10-3	.	TRBJ2-7	ATSIPSGAQGEQY
TRBV1	.	TRBJ2-5	TSSQEIPRGAVEETQY
TRBV9	TRBD2	TRBJ2-1	ASSPSGGLNEQF
TRBV30	.	TRBJ1-3	AWRLRLSGNTIY
TRBV2	TRBD2	TRBJ2-2	ASTSPGGANTGELF
TRBV19	.	TRBJ1-1	ASSILRGAPNTEAF
TRBV7-9	.	TRBJ1-4	ASSSSDSNEKLF
TRBV19	.	TRBJ1-2	ASSLRDIYGYT
TRBV9	TRBD2	TRBJ2-1	ASSVLASGGNYNEQF
TRBV10-3	TRBD1	TRBJ2-7	AIKKPGTEPYEQY
TRBV10-3	.	TRBJ2-7	AISELGAAYEQY
TRBV13	TRBD1	TRBJ2-2	ASSGDSQTTNTGELF
TRBV6-1	TRBD1	TRBJ2-7	ASTDQDREFYEQY
TRBV6-5	.	TRBJ1-2	ASSPHPEGQAGYT
TRBV13	.	TRBJ2-2	ASSPRGLTTGELF
TRBV5-1	.	TRBJ2-1	ASSIRGGFGNEQF
TRBV27	TRBD1	TRBJ1-2	ASSAGQGSYGYT
TRBV13	TRBD2	TRBJ2-7	ASTAPSSGESYEQY
TRBV6-5	.	TRBJ2-2	ASSYQQENTGELF
TRBV6-1	TRBD1	TRBJ1-4	ASKTQGATNEKLF
TRBV25-1	.	TRBJ1-2	ASSESLPGFGGYT
TRBV6-5	TRBD1	TRBJ2-1	ASRGTGTNNEQF